These 20 T cell receptor beta chains were sequenced from one sample in a study of T cells after posttransplantation cyclophosphamide. Cyclophosphamide on days +3 and +4 followed busulfan-fludarabine conditioning and a marrow graft. The assay was immunoSEQ multiplex PCR, and TCRdb's table has in-frame clones only and misses some. The table includes 20,000 to 25,000 clones, about 90% detected once. Sequenced here: PBMCs, sampled after allogeneic stem cell transplant with posttransplant cyclophosphamide. These receptors originate from a female patient in her 30s who received an allogeneic stem cell transplant from an unrelated donor, was CMV-positive, and had no GVHD. Some T cells may be transferred from the graft donor.

The chain employs TRBV6-1 and TRBJ1-2; a weak D match, TRBD1 (5 bases). The V end lost 1 base, the J end lost 4 bases, and 10 bases lay between the germline ends. The CDR3 contains 14 residues. CDR1 and CDR2 (germline): MNHNS, SASEGT. This CDR3 reads CASSEGGPIYGYTF. The CDR3 region has the DNA TGTGCCAGCAGTGAAGGGGGCCCAATCTATGGCTACACCTTC.

This chain links TRBV19 with TRBJ1-5; no clear D. Germline V gene sequence: CDR1 LNHDA, CDR2 SQIVND (reference sequence). The CDR3 is 13 residues long. V was trimmed by 8 bases and J by 3 bases, leaving 11 bases between them. The CDR3 region is CASVQSNNQPQHF. The CDR3 DNA sequence: TGTGCCAGTGTACAGAGCAACAATCAGCCCCAGCATTTT.

V gene TRBV28 combines with J gene TRBJ2-2; D is unclear. The CDR3 sequence is 13 residues long. Between the trimmed V and J ends, which lost 5 bases and 1 base, there was a span of 5 bases. CDR1 and CDR2 from the germline V gene are MDHEN and SYDVKM. CDR3 DNA: TGTGCCAGCAGTCCCCAGAACACCGGGGAGCTGTTTTTT. Translated: CASSPQNTGELFF.

The chain links TRBV5-6 to TRBJ2-1; weak D call: TRBD2 (6 bases). The germline CDR1 and CDR2 sequences are SGHDT and YYEEEE. Trimming took off 0 bases at V and 15 bases at J, with 19 bases between the two ends. This CDR3 comprises 14 residues. This CDR3 is CASSLGGDAGVGFF. The CDR3 DNA reads as TGTGCCAGCAGCTTGGGGGGGGATGCAGGCGTGGGGTTCTTC.

The chain employs TRBV19 and TRBJ1-4; 8 bases agree with TRBD1. CDR1 and CDR2 from the germline V gene are LNHDA and SQIVND (reference sequence). V lost 6 bases to trimming and J lost 6 bases; unmatched junction nucleotides: 6. The CDR3 runs 14 residues. The CDR3 DNA reads TGTGCCAGTAGGAGCCAGGGGGCGGATGAAAAACTGTTTTTT. This translates into CASRSQGADEKLFF.

The chain has TRBV2 and TRBJ2-5; D remains unclear. Trimming shortened V by 7 bases and J by 3 bases, and 12 bases separated the two germline ends. Germline assignment: CDR1 SNHLY and CDR2 FYNNEI. This CDR3 has 13 residues. The DNA for the CDR3 is TGTGCCAGCAATAGACAAGTAGAAGAGACCCAGTACTTC. Residues: CASNRQVEETQYF.

V gene TRBV19 combines with J gene TRBJ2-7, with unresolved D. The V and J ends lost 6 bases and 1 base respectively, with 13 bases between them. Per germline, CDR1 LNHDA and CDR2 SQIVND (reference sequence). The CDR3 consists of 14 residues. The CDR3: CASSAMTGSYEQYF. CDR3 coding DNA: TGTGCCAGTAGCGCGATGACCGGGTCCTACGAGCAGTACTTC. Full variable domain (rest looked up from reference TRBV19 and TRBJ2-7): DGGITQSPKYLFRKEGQNVTLSCEQNLNHDAMYWYRQDPGQGLRLIYYSQIVNDFQKGDIAEGYSVSREKKESFPLTVTSAQKNPTAFYLCASSAMTGSYEQYFGPGTRLTVT.

The gene calls are TRBV19 and TRBJ1-1; maybe TRBD1 (6 bases). Trimming removed 2 bases at V and 11 bases at J, with 15 bases between. Germline V gene lookup returns CDR1 LNHDA and CDR2 SQIVND (reference sequence). The CDR3 has 13 residues. The CDR3 loop reads CASSIPNRDGAFF. CDR3 nucleotides: TGTGCCAGTAGTATACCGAACAGGGATGGGGCTTTCTTT. Using reference TRBV19 and TRBJ1-1 for the parts outside the CDR3, the full variable domain is DGGITQSPKYLFRKEGQNVTLSCEQNLNHDAMYWYRQDPGQGLRLIYYSQIVNDFQKGDIAEGYSVSREKKESFPLTVTSAQKNPTAFYLCASSIPNRDGAFFGQGTRLTVV.

The chain recombines TRBV25-1 with TRBJ1-3, with 8 bases lining up with TRBD1. With 2 bases clipped from V and 4 bases from J, the junction kept 7 bases outside the gene matches. CDR3 size: 16 residues. Per germline, CDR1 MGHDK and CDR2 SYGVNS. The CDR3 bases are TGTGCCAGCAGTGAAGGGACAGGTTCGTGGGGAAACACCATATATTTT. As protein: CASSEGTGSWGNTIYF. The entire variable domain, with the rest obtained from reference TRBV25-1 and TRBJ1-3, is as follows: EADIYQTPRYLVIGTGKKITLECSQTMGHDKMYWYQQDPGMELHLIHYSYGVNSTEKGDLSSESTVSRIRTEHFPLTLESARPSHTSQYLCASSEGTGSWGNTIYFGEGSWLTVV.

The table lists this clone with a few counts. It differs at one base from a far larger clone, so likely a read error. The rearrangement joins TRBV6-5 to TRBJ1-1; D is ambiguous. CDR3 length: 13 residues. Germline CDR1 is MNHEY and CDR2 is SVGAGI. The CDR3 DNA is TGTGCCAGCAGTTTATCGGAGCGGACTGAATCTTTCTTT. This codes for CASSLSERTESFF.

This clone showed up just once. The J gene is TRBJ2-3, the V gene TRBV7-6, with D perhaps matching TRBD2 (5 bases). Deletions cut 3 bases from V and 1 base from J, with 17 bases between. Germline V gives CDR1 SGHVS, CDR2 FNYEAQ. CDR3 length: 17 residues. The CDR3 reads CASSFHNSAGGTDTQYF. CDR3 coding DNA: TGTGCCAGCAGCTTCCACAATAGCGCCGGAGGCACAGATACGCAGTATTTT.

The chain employs TRBV6-6 and TRBJ2-2, with D tentatively TRBD1 (6 bases). The CDR3 consists of 15 residues. From germline, CDR1 is MNHNY and CDR2 SVGAGI (reference sequence). The V and J ends lost 2 bases and 6 bases respectively, with 13 bases between them. The CDR3 DNA reads TGTGCCAGCAGTTACCCGCCCGGACAGCCCGGGGAGCTGTTTTTT. It yields the protein CASSYPPGQPGELFF.

The V gene is TRBV11-2, the J gene TRBJ2-7, with a weak D call TRBD1 (6 bases). Germline CDR1 is SGHAT and CDR2 is FQNNGV. The CDR3 loop spans 14 amino acids. The ends were cut back, 5 bases at V and 4 bases at J, with 15 bases in the middle. The CDR3 here is CASSQGRGWYEQYF. The CDR3 DNA sequence: TGTGCCAGCAGCCAGGGCAGGGGTTGGTACGAGCAGTACTTC.

By share, this clone counts as large. In DNA form, the CDR3 reads TGTGCCAGCAGCTCGGCGGGGTACGAGCAGTACTTC. Translation gives CASSSAGYEQYF. The rearrangement joins TRBV5-5 to TRBJ2-7, with D possibly being TRBD2 (6 bases). The CDR3 length is 12 residues. CDR1 is SGHKS, CDR2 YYEKEE, per germline (reference sequence). Trimming removed 3 bases from V and 4 bases from J, with 8 bases in between.

This clone is a singleton in its sample. The V and J genes are TRBV28 and TRBJ1-5; 8 nucleotides align to TRBD1. The CDR3 extends over 15 amino acids. Losses at the gene ends were 5 bases for V and 2 bases for J; bases not matched to a gene: 5. Germline CDR1 MDHEN, CDR2 SYDVKM. The CDR3 here is CASSRQGQGNQPQHF. The CDR3, as DNA: TGTGCCAGCAGTAGACAGGGGCAGGGCAATCAGCCCCAGCATTTT. Filled out from reference TRBV28 and TRBJ1-5, the complete variable domain reads DVKVTQSSRYLVKRTGEKVFLECVQDMDHENMFWYRQDPGLGLRLIYFSYDVKMKEKGDIPEGYSVSREKKERFSLILESASTNQTSMYLCASSRQGQGNQPQHFGDGTRLSIL.

V gene TRBV6-4 combines with J gene TRBJ1-1; 10 bases are shared with TRBD1. With V trimmed by 3 bases and J by 6 bases, 4 bases remained unmatched. From germline, CDR1 is MRHNA and CDR2 SNTAGT. There are 14 residues in the CDR3. The CDR3 DNA follows: TGTGCCAGCAGTGAGGGGGACAGGGGATCTGAAGCTTTCTTT. It translates to CASSEGDRGSEAFF.

This clone was seen a few times. V usage is TRBV2 and J usage is TRBJ2-1, with 11 positions matching TRBD2. From germline, CDR1 is SNHLY and CDR2 FYNNEI. V lost 9 bases and J lost 5; bases outside the gene matches: 3. This CDR3 spans 13 amino acids. The CDR3 bases are TGTGCCAGGACTAGCGGGGCCCACAATGAGCAGTTCTTC. Protein: CARTSGAHNEQFF.

This clone has a handful of counts. The V gene is TRBV2, the J gene TRBJ1-5; D uncertain. The CDR3 extends over 13 amino acids. In germline, CDR1 is SNHLY, CDR2 FYNNEI. V was cut by 2 bases and J by 6 bases, with 8 bases left in between. CDR3 loop: CASSERGTQPQHF. CDR3 DNA: TGTGCCAGCAGTGAACGGGGAACTCAGCCCCAGCATTTT.

CDR3 in DNA: TGTGCCACCAGCAGAGCCCGGGACACTTACGAGCAGTACTTC. Amino acid sequence: CATSRARDTYEQYF. The gene calls are TRBV15 and TRBJ2-7; a possible D gene is TRBD1 (6 bases). CDR3 length: 14 residues. Trimming removed 1 base at V and 4 bases at J, with 11 bases between. Germline values: CDR1 LNHNV, CDR2 YYDKDF (reference sequence).

The sample holds one count of this clone. The CDR3 sequence is CATSRWGLSSYEQYF. In DNA form, the CDR3 reads TGTGCCACCAGCAGGTGGGGACTTTCCTCCTACGAGCAGTACTTC. V and J are TRBV15 and TRBJ2-7; maybe TRBD2 (6 bases). The length of the CDR3 is 15 residues. Germline CDR1 LNHNV, CDR2 YYDKDF (reference sequence). The germline V and J ends were trimmed by 3 bases and 0 bases, with 12 bases remaining between them.